A single sample gave rise to the 16 T cell receptor beta chains below, sequenced in a study of Graves' ophthalmopathy and Graves' hyperthyroidism. The authors amplified TCR beta CDR3 regions, and they did so from RNA transcripts for repertoire sequencing. First-round RT-PCR relied on HTBI primers, and a second-round multiplex PCR came next. TCRdb analysed the multiplex PCR reads with MiXCR anew, one entry per CDR3 protein. The sample consists of about 1.1 million distinct CDR3 sequences, 35% to 40% of them appearing once. Source material: peripheral blood or thyroid tissue (not recorded which). Every receptor here comes from an adult man with Graves' hyperthyroidism.

This clonotype was picked up a small number of times. One junction end disagrees with the germline gene, perhaps due to a read error. The gene calls are TRBV10-3 and TRBJ1-2, with 10 bases matching TRBD1. Germline values: CDR1 ENHRY, CDR2 SYGVKD. This CDR3 has 15 amino acids. For the CDR3, the DNA is TGTGCCAGCAGTGGACCGGGACAGGGGACCTATGGCTACACCTTC. As protein: CASSGPGQGTYGYTF.

V gene TRBV2 combines with J gene TRBJ1-4; D not resolved. Germline values: CDR1 SNHLY, CDR2 FYNNEI. The V gene lost 3 bases and the J gene lost 3 bases, with 14 bases spanning the gap. The CDR3 contains 16 residues. CDR3 loop: CASSDRMSSANEKLFF. CDR3 DNA sequence: TGTGCCAGCAGTGATAGGATGAGTTCGGCTAATGAAAAACTGTTTTTT.

This clonotype was seen a few times. This chain joins TRBV5-1 and TRBJ2-2; 8 positions match TRBD2. This CDR3 has 17 residues. CDR1 and CDR2 (germline): SGHRS, YFSETQ. With V trimmed by 6 bases and J by 0 bases, 10 bases remained unmatched. The CDR3: CASTTSRGGSNTGELFF. The CDR3 DNA sequence: TGCGCCAGCACCACCTCCCGGGGGGGTTCGAACACCGGGGAGCTGTTTTTT.

This clonotype was detected once. The junction departs from germline at one end; a sequencing error may be responsible. The rearrangement uses TRBV11-2 and TRBJ2-6; D is possibly TRBD1 or TRBD2 (5 bases each). Per the germline V gene, CDR1 is SGHAT and CDR2 is FQNNGV. This CDR3 region has 15 residues. This chain's CDR3 is CASSLAGSGANVLAF. The CDR3 DNA is TGTGCCAGCAGCTTAGCGGGATCTGGGGCCAACGTCCTGGCTTTC. Full variable domain (rest looked up from reference TRBV11-2 and TRBJ2-6): EAGVAQSPRYKIIEKRQSVAFWCNPISGHATLYWYQQILGQGPKLLIQFQNNGVVDDSQLPKDRFSAERLKGVDSTLKIQPAKLEDSAVYLCASSLAGSGANVLAFGAGSRLTVL.

This clonotype was observed a few times. The rearrangement joins TRBV5-1 to TRBJ2-5; D remains ambiguous. The CDR3 loop spans 14 amino acids. Germline CDR1 is SGHRS and CDR2 is YFSETQ. V was pared by 0 bases and J by 4 bases, with 10 bases between. In nucleotides, the CDR3 is TGCGCCAGCAGCTTGGAATCTTTAATAGAGACCCAGTACTTC. Its translation: CASSLESLIETQYF.

There are many counts of this clonotype. The J gene is TRBJ1-5, the V gene TRBV6-2 or TRBV6-3, with D perhaps TRBD1 (5 bases). The CDR3 covers 14 residues. Between the trimmed V and J ends, which lost 5 bases and 7 bases, there was a span of 15 bases. Germline CDR1 and CDR2: MNHEY and SVGEGT. The CDR3 protein is CASSLDSPRQPQHF. The CDR3 coding sequence is TGTGCCAGCAGTCTCGACAGCCCAAGACAGCCCCAGCATTTT.

This clonotype was seen at least ten times. The chain uses TRBV5-6 and TRBJ1-5; a possible D gene is TRBD1 (6 bases). CDR1 is SGHDT and CDR2 is YYEEEE in the germline V gene. This CDR3 contains 15 residues. The V end lost 4 bases, the J end lost 7 bases, and 18 bases lay between the germline ends. The CDR3 reads CASSGGSSQGQPQHF. For the CDR3, the DNA is TGTGCCAGCAGCGGCGGATCTTCACAGGGCCAGCCCCAGCATTTT. Full variable domain (remainder filled in from reference TRBV5-6 and TRBJ1-5): DAGVTQSPTHLIKTRGQQVTLRCSPKSGHDTVSWYQQALGQGPQFIFQYYEEEERQRGNFPDRFSGHQFPNYSSELNVNALLLGDSALYLCASSGGSSQGQPQHFGDGTRLSIL.

V gene TRBV20-1 combines with J gene TRBJ1-5, with TRBD1 matching over 9 bases. Germline CDR1 and CDR2: DFQATT and SNEGSKA (reference sequence). This CDR3 comprises 14 residues. V shed 6 bases, J shed 7 bases, and the junction held 10 bases outside the gene matches. The CDR3: CSAAITGGGQPQHF. The CDR3 DNA is TGCAGTGCCGCAATTACAGGGGGCGGACAGCCCCAGCATTTT.

This clonotype was detected a few times. The chain combines TRBV28 with TRBJ1-5; D unresolved. The CDR3 totals 15 residues. V shed 2 bases and J shed 4 bases, with 12 bases lying between them. Germline assignment: CDR1 MDHEN and CDR2 SYDVKM. The CDR3 region is CASSLRSTFNQPQHF. Written as DNA, the CDR3 is TGTGCCAGCAGTTTAAGATCCACCTTTAATCAGCCCCAGCATTTT.

Many counts were recorded for this clonotype. The chain employs TRBV7-2 and TRBJ1-1, with a tentative D call TRBD1 (5 bases). Germline CDR1 is SGHTA and CDR2 is FQGNSA. The V gene lost 4 bases and the J gene lost 3 bases, with 9 bases spanning the gap. The CDR3 is 13 residues long. In DNA form, the CDR3 reads TGTGCCAGCAGCTCCGGAGGGGACACTGAAGCTTTCTTT. This translates into CASSSGGDTEAFF.

This clonotype has ten or more counts. The chain recombines TRBV20-1 with TRBJ2-7; a possible D gene is TRBD2 (5 bases). The CDR3 length is 13 residues. Germline V gene lookup returns CDR1 DFQATT and CDR2 SNEGSKA (reference sequence). Trimming stripped 1 base from V and 4 bases from J, with 11 bases between. The CDR3 region has the DNA TGCAGTGCTAGAGGGTCAGCGGATTACGAGCAGTACTTC. This encodes CSARGSADYEQYF.

Regarding this clonotype: This may come from a read error, since a much larger clone is one base off. The CDR3 DNA reads TGTGCCAGCAGCGCCCAGGGAACCCACGGGCAGTACTTC. Encoded protein: CASSAQGTHGQYF. The V gene is TRBV9, the J gene TRBJ2-7, with a tentative D call TRBD1 (5 bases). This CDR3 comprises 13 residues. Germline loops: CDR1 SGDLS, CDR2 YYNGEE. Trimming left V 3 bases short and J 9 bases short, with 16 bases between.

In this sample, this clonotype turned up many times. This sequence joins TRBV7-3 and TRBJ2-7; unclear D gene. The CDR3 runs 13 residues. The germline gives CDR1 SGHTA, CDR2 FQGTGA. The V and J ends lost 0 bases and 5 bases respectively, with 8 bases between them. The DNA of the CDR3 is TGTGCCAGCAGCTTAACGTTGAGAGACGAGCAGTACTTC. This gives the protein CASSLTLRDEQYF.

This clonotype was counted many times. The chain joins TRBV7-2 to TRBJ2-7, with D possibly matching TRBD2 (6 bases). The germline V gene encodes CDR1 SGHTA and CDR2 FQGNSA. The CDR3 totals 15 residues. Trimming took off 5 bases at V and 0 bases at J, with 14 bases between the two ends. The CDR3 DNA sequence: TGTGCCAGCAGCAAAAGGAGGGGCCTCTCCTACGAGCAGTACTTC. As protein: CASSKRRGLSYEQYF. Using reference TRBV7-2 and TRBJ2-7 for the parts outside the CDR3, the full variable domain is GAGVSQSPSNKVTEKGKDVELRCDPISGHTALYWYRQSLGQGLEFLIYFQGNSAPDKSGLPSDRFSAERTGGSVSTLTIQRTQQEDSAVYLCASSKRRGLSYEQYFGPGTRLTVT.

This clonotype was counted at least ten times. The chain is built from TRBV7-2 and TRBJ1-2, with 7 bases aligning to TRBD1. The trim removed 1 base at V and 7 bases at J, leaving 9 bases unmatched. Germline V gives CDR1 SGHTA, CDR2 FQGNSA. This CDR3 has 15 residues. CDR3 in DNA: TGTGCCAGCAGCTTAGATAACAGGGGATCAAGTGGCTACACCTTC. Translation gives CASSLDNRGSSGYTF.

Notes on this clonotype: Being one base from a much bigger clone, this may be a read error. For the CDR3, the DNA is TGTGCCATCAGTGAGATCAGGGGGACTGAAGCTTCCTTT. This codes for CAISEIRGTEASF. This chain connects TRBV10-3 to TRBJ1-1; 7 bases are a match to TRBD1. The CDR3 extends over 13 amino acids. The germline V gene has CDR1 ENHRY and CDR2 SYGVKD.